Below, 2 T cell receptor beta chains from the same sample are listed, as sequenced in a study of blood T cell repertoires in COVID-19. Sequenced by immunoSEQ multiplex PCR; TCRdb stores in-frame clones only, minus some. The data contain 90,000 to 100,000 clones, 70% to 85% of them singletons. The material sequenced was peripheral blood. These receptors all come from a man aged 65 to 79 with active or convalescent COVID-19.

The chain uses TRBV5-6 and TRBJ1-2; 8 bases line up with TRBD1. Germline trimming cut 4 bases from V and 8 bases from J; bases unmatched to any gene: 13. Germline values: CDR1 SGHDT, CDR2 YYEEEE. This CDR3 contains 15 residues. The CDR3: CASSPDLDRAFGYTF. In DNA, the CDR3 is TGTGCCAGCAGCCCAGACCTGGACAGGGCATTCGGCTACACCTTC. The full variable domain, in which reference TRBV5-6 and TRBJ1-2 provide the parts outside the CDR3, is DAGVTQSPTHLIKTRGQQVTLRCSPKSGHDTVSWYQQALGQGPQFIFQYYEEEERQRGNFPDRFSGHQFPNYSSELNVNALLLGDSALYLCASSPDLDRAFGYTFGSGTRLTVV.

The chain is built from TRBV5-6 and TRBJ2-7; D is possibly TRBD1 (5 bases). Germline-derived CDR1 and CDR2 are SGHDT and YYEEEE. V gave up 1 base and J gave up 2 bases, with 16 bases separating them. CDR3 length: 16 residues. In DNA form, the CDR3 reads TGTGCCAGCAGCTTGAATTCCTTTACAGGAACCTACGAGCAGTACTTC. It encodes CASSLNSFTGTYEQYF.